The 17 T cell receptor beta chains listed next were all sequenced from one sample in a study of blood T cells in healthy people across ages. Using a J-beta primer mix together with a sample-barcoded 5' primer, a second PCR was run for roughly 7 to 12 cycles. One entry per CDR3 protein results from TCRdb running MiXCR on the 5' RACE reads. The sample includes about 1 million distinct CDR3 sequences, more than 35% of them seen just once. What was sequenced was blood. All receptors come from a woman between 55 and 75 years old in good health.

V and J are TRBV6-2 or TRBV6-3 and TRBJ2-1; 8 positions agree with TRBD2. Losses at the gene ends were 5 bases for V and 15 bases for J; bases not matched to a gene: 6. This CDR3 spans 11 amino acids. Germline CDR1 is MNHEY and CDR2 is SVGEGT. The CDR3 DNA is TGTGCCAGCAGTCACGGGACTAGGCTGTTCTTC. This codes for CASSHGTRLFF.

The chain has TRBV5-1 and TRBJ2-7; TRBD2 aligns across 15 bases. In germline, CDR1 is SGHRS, CDR2 YFSETQ. The CDR3 is 17 amino acids. J lost 2 bases, V lost 4 bases, and 7 bases had no gene match. This CDR3 is CASSNGLAGGFPYEQYF. The CDR3 DNA reads TGCGCCAGCAGCAATGGACTAGCGGGAGGGTTCCCCTACGAGCAGTACTTC.

The genes are TRBV6-7 and TRBJ2-7; 12 nucleotides line up with TRBD2. TRBV6-7 is marked as an open reading frame, function uncertain. This CDR3 contains 16 residues. The V gene end was trimmed by 6 bases and the J gene end by 2 bases; junction bases not matched to a gene: 8. The chain's CDR3 is CASRRTSGMDAYEQYF. DNA for the CDR3: TGTGCCAGCAGACGGACTAGCGGGATGGATGCCTACGAGCAGTACTTC.

The rearrangement uses TRBV20-1 and TRBJ1-6; weak D call: TRBD1 (6 bases). The V gene lost 1 base and the J gene lost 6 bases, with 10 bases spanning the gap. This CDR3 spans 14 amino acids. Germline loops: CDR1 DFQATT, CDR2 SNEGSKA (reference sequence). This chain's CDR3 is CSARAGGSNSPLHF. CDR3 DNA sequence: TGCAGTGCTAGAGCTGGGGGCTCTAATTCACCCCTCCACTTT.

The chain has TRBV28 and TRBJ2-4; D not certain. V was trimmed by 5 bases and J by 3 bases, leaving 5 bases between them. This CDR3 comprises 12 residues. The germline gives CDR1 MDHEN, CDR2 SYDVKM. The CDR3 bases are TGTGCCAGCAGTCTTGTCAAAAACATTCAGTACTTC. This codes for CASSLVKNIQYF.

The CDR3 sequence is CASSFESSYNEQYF. The CDR3 DNA reads TGCGCCAGCAGCTTCGAAAGCTCCTACAATGAGCAGTACTTC. The V and J genes are TRBV5-1 and TRBJ2-1; the D is unclear. The J call may be faulty, since TRBJ2-7 better matches the DNA end. Germline V gene sequence: CDR1 SGHRS, CDR2 YFSETQ. This CDR3 is 14 amino acids long.

This rearrangement joins TRBV20-1 to TRBJ2-1; 12 bases agree with TRBD2. Trimming took 2 bases from V and 8 from J; bases not matched to a gene: 16. CDR1 and CDR2 (germline): DFQATT, SNEGSKA (reference sequence). CDR3 length: 18 residues. In nucleotides, the CDR3 is TGCAGTGCTAGACCCTCCGGAGGACTAGCGGGATTCGACGATGAGCAGTTCTTC. Its translation: CSARPSGGLAGFDDEQFF.

In this sample, this clonotype turned up a few times. The chain is built from TRBV29-1 and TRBJ2-1, with no clear D. Trimming removed 7 bases at V and 0 bases at J, with 10 bases between. The CDR3 has 13 amino acids. Germline-derived CDR1 and CDR2 are SQVTM and ANQGSEA. CDR3 coding DNA: TGCAGCGCTGGGATAAGCTCCTACAATGAGCAGTTCTTC. This encodes CSAGISSYNEQFF.

The gene calls are TRBV20-1 and TRBJ2-3; TRBD1 is a possible D gene (6 bases). Per germline, CDR1 DFQATT and CDR2 SNEGSKA (reference sequence). This CDR3 comprises 14 residues. V dropped 6 bases and J dropped 3 bases, with 16 bases sitting between them. The CDR3 region has the DNA TGCAGTGCCCCCGGACAGATGGGTACAGATACGCAGTATTTT. This encodes CSAPGQMGTDTQYF.

This chain links TRBV6-1 with TRBJ1-4, with TRBD1 identical over 8 bases. The CDR3 extends over 17 amino acids. Germline assignment: CDR1 MNHNS and CDR2 SASEGT. V lost 4 bases and J lost 0; bases outside the gene matches: 7. For the CDR3, the DNA is TGTGCCAGCAGTGCAGGGGGCCGGATTGCAACTAATGAAAAACTGTTTTTT. This encodes CASSAGGRIATNEKLFF.

The chain links TRBV7-9 to TRBJ2-3; 12 bases are a match to TRBD2. Germline CDR1 SEHNR, CDR2 FQNEAQ (reference sequence). V dropped 4 bases and J dropped 5; count of bases not matched to a gene: 4. CDR3 length: 15 amino acids. This CDR3 is CASSSTTSGRDTQYF. CDR3 coding DNA: TGTGCCAGCAGCTCAACGACTAGCGGGAGAGATACGCAGTATTTT.

The sample holds a few counts of this clonotype. This chain links TRBV6-6 with TRBJ2-3, with D possibly matching TRBD2 (7 bases). Germline-derived CDR1 and CDR2 are MNHNY and SVGAGI (reference sequence). The V and J ends lost 6 bases and 0 bases respectively, with 19 bases between them. The CDR3 length is 17 residues. The CDR3 bases are TGTGCCAGCAGCCCCGCCCGGGGGGACATAAGCACAGATACGCAGTATTTT. As protein: CASSPARGDISTDTQYF.

There are a few counts of this clonotype. The rearrangement links TRBV6-5 to TRBJ1-5, with D perhaps TRBD1 (6 bases). CDR1 and CDR2 from the germline V gene are MNHEY and SVGAGI. V lost 5 bases, J lost 3 bases, and 14 bases lay in between. The length of the CDR3 is 15 residues. This chain's CDR3 is CASSEYRQDNQPQHF. For the CDR3, the DNA is TGTGCCAGCAGTGAATACCGACAGGACAATCAGCCCCAGCATTTT.

This clonotype has only a few counts. J is TRBJ1-2 and V is TRBV29-1, with 10 bases fitting TRBD1. V lost 4 bases to trimming and J lost 0 bases; unmatched junction nucleotides: 5. CDR1 and CDR2 from the germline V gene are SQVTM and ANQGSEA. This CDR3 spans 15 amino acids. The CDR3 nucleotides are TGCAGCGTTGTGGGACAGGGGAATACTAACTATGGCTACACCTTC. Protein: CSVVGQGNTNYGYTF.

The V gene is TRBV29-1, the J gene TRBJ2-7, with 9 bases aligning to TRBD2. The V segment lost 1 base and the J segment 2 bases; nucleotides outside the gene matches: 15. Germline V gene sequence: CDR1 SQVTM, CDR2 ANQGSEA. The CDR3 spans 18 residues. The CDR3 spells CSVEGPRWREGLTYEQYF. The CDR3 bases are TGCAGCGTTGAAGGCCCCCGGTGGCGGGAGGGCCTTACCTACGAGCAGTACTTC.

This sequence joins TRBV5-5 and TRBJ2-1; TRBD2 matches at 8 bases. The CDR3 loop spans 15 amino acids. The germline V gene has CDR1 SGHKS and CDR2 YYEKEE (reference sequence). V dropped 5 bases and J dropped 0; count of bases not matched to a gene: 4. In nucleotides, the CDR3 is TGTGCCAGCAGTTATAGCGGGAACTCCTACAATGAGCAGTTCTTC. It codes for CASSYSGNSYNEQFF.

The genes are TRBV30 and TRBJ1-1; a weak D match, TRBD1 (5 bases). Germline V CDR1 and CDR2: GTSNPN, SVGIG (reference sequence). V gave up 5 bases and J gave up 2 bases, with 12 bases separating them. The CDR3 is made up of 13 amino acids. CDR3 nucleotides: TGTGCCTGGTCGGGACGGCGAAACACTGAAGCTTTCTTT. Protein sequence: CAWSGRRNTEAFF.